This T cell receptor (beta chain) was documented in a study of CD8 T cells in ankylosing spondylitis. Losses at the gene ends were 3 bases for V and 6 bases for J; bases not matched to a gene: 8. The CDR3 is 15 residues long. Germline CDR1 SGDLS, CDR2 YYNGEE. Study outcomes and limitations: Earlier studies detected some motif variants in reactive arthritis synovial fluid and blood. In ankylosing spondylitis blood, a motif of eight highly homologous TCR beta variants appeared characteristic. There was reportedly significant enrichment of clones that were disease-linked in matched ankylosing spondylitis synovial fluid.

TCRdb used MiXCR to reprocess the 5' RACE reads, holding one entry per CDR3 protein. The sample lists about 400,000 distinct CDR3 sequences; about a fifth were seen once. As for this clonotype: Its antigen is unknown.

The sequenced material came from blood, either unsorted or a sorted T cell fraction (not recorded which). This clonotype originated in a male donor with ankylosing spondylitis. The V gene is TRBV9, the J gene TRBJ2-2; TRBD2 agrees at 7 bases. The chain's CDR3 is CASSALGGEAGELFF. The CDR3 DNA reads TGTGCCAGCAGCGCCCTGGGAGGGGAGGCCGGGGAGCTGTTTTTT.